The 22 T cell receptor beta chains below all came from one sample that was sequenced in a study of CD8 T cells in ankylosing spondylitis. TCRdb reprocessed the 5' RACE reads via MiXCR and lists one record per CDR3 protein. The table shows 200,000 to 250,000 distinct CDR3 sequences, with approximately 10% occurring only once. Sequences were obtained from blood, either unsorted or a sorted T cell fraction (not recorded which). These receptors were collected from a male donor with ankylosing spondylitis or in good health (not recorded which).

Many counts were recorded for this clonotype. This rearrangement joins TRBV3-1 to TRBJ2-7; D uncertain. The V end was cut by 2 bases, the J end by 0 bases, with 5 bases between. This CDR3 contains 13 residues. Germline-derived CDR1 and CDR2 are LGHDT and YNNKEL (reference sequence). The CDR3 loop reads CASSQPSSYEQYF. The CDR3 DNA sequence: TGTGCCAGCAGCCAACCGAGCTCCTACGAGCAGTACTTC.

This clonotype was counted at least ten times. The chain couples TRBV5-1 to TRBJ2-2; either TRBD1 or TRBD2 may supply D (5 bases each). Germline V CDR1 and CDR2: SGHRS, YFSETQ. V lost 4 bases and J 6 bases, leaving 13 bases between the germline ends. The CDR3 is 14 amino acids. This CDR3 reads CASSPGPPAGELFF. DNA for the CDR3: TGCGCCAGCAGCCCGGGACCACCGGCCGGGGAGCTGTTTTTT. Variable domain in full (rest from reference TRBV5-1 and TRBJ2-2): KAGVTQTPRYLIKTRGQQVTLSCSPISGHRSVSWYQQTPGQGLQFLFEYFSETQRNKGNFPGRFSGRQFSNSRSEMNVSTLELGDSALYLCASSPGPPAGELFFGEGSRLTVL.

In its sample, this clonotype was seen many times. The chain combines TRBV7-2 with TRBJ2-1; D gene unclear. CDR1 and CDR2 (germline): SGHTA, FQGNSA. The CDR3 is 15 amino acids. The V end lost 2 bases, the J end lost 1 base, and 9 bases lay between the germline ends. CDR3 residues: CASSLMAVSYNEQFF. The CDR3 coding sequence is TGTGCCAGCAGCTTAATGGCAGTTTCCTACAATGAGCAGTTCTTC.

This clonotype was counted a single time. The chain is built from TRBV18 and TRBJ2-7, with 10 nucleotides matching TRBD2. This CDR3 comprises 15 residues. J gave up 6 bases and V 0 bases, and 5 bases lay outside the gene matches. Germline CDR1 KGHSH, CDR2 LQKENI. The CDR3 loop is CASSPPNKREGEQYF. CDR3 DNA sequence: TGTGCCAGCTCACCACCGAATAAGCGGGAGGGCGAGCAGTACTTC.

This clonotype was counted a few times. The chain uses TRBV7-2 and TRBJ1-5; possibly TRBD1 for D (6 bases). The germline gives CDR1 SGHTA, CDR2 FQGNSA. This CDR3 spans 15 amino acids. V gave up 1 base and J gave up 7 bases, with 14 bases separating them. CDR3 coding DNA: TGTGCCAGCAGCTTAGTCAAAGGGGGTGCACAGCCCCAGCATTTT. Its translation: CASSLVKGGAQPQHF.

This clonotype appeared a few times. This chain links TRBV7-2 with TRBJ2-5; no reliable D call. CDR1 and CDR2 from the germline V gene are SGHTA and FQGNSA. Trimming left V 5 bases short and J 6 bases short, with 13 bases between. This CDR3 comprises 13 residues. CDR3 DNA sequence: TGTGCCAGCAGCACAACAGCCCCCAAGACCCAGTACTTC. It translates to CASSTTAPKTQYF.

There are many counts of this clonotype. The chain employs TRBV5-1 and TRBJ1-5, with TRBD1 matching over 9 bases. CDR3 size: 18 residues. V lost 4 bases to trimming and J lost 5 bases; unmatched junction nucleotides: 16. Germline V lookup: CDR1 SGHRS, CDR2 YFSETQ. The CDR3 DNA sequence: TGCGCCAGCAGCCCCCTGGGACAGGGAGGGAGTTTGGATCAGCCCCAGCATTTT. Translated, it gives CASSPLGQGGSLDQPQHF.

In its sample, this clonotype was seen many times. The J gene is TRBJ2-5, the V gene TRBV25-1; D possibly corresponds to TRBD1 (6 bases). This CDR3 comprises 15 residues. Trimming stripped 1 base from V and 5 bases from J, with 14 bases between. The germline V gene has CDR1 MGHDK and CDR2 SYGVNS. The CDR3 sequence is CASSESGAGRETQYF. The CDR3 DNA is TGTGCCAGCAGTGAATCAGGGGCCGGGCGGGAGACCCAGTACTTC.

In this sample, this clonotype turned up many times. The rearrangement links TRBV5-1 to TRBJ2-1; D is possibly TRBD1 or TRBD2 (6 bases each). The CDR3 is 14 residues long. Trimming shortened V by 7 bases and J by 4 bases, and 15 bases separated the two germline ends. The germline gives CDR1 SGHRS, CDR2 YFSETQ. This CDR3 is CASGPGGTYNEQFF. CDR3 sequence (DNA): TGCGCCAGCGGCCCAGGAGGGACATACAATGAGCAGTTCTTC.

This clonotype appeared a few times. The gene calls are TRBV27 and TRBJ2-7, with D perhaps TRBD1 (5 bases). The CDR3 covers 12 residues. V lost 1 base, J lost 8 bases, and 9 bases lay in between. Germline-derived CDR1 and CDR2 are MNHEY and SMNVEV (reference sequence). Written as DNA, the CDR3 is TGTGCCAGCAGTTTATGGGGCAGGAAGCAGTACTTC. Translation gives CASSLWGRKQYF.

This clonotype was recorded at least ten times. This sequence joins TRBV2 and TRBJ1-1, with D tentatively TRBD1 (5 bases). Germline V gives CDR1 SNHLY, CDR2 FYNNEI. This CDR3 is 13 amino acids long. Trimming shortened V by 8 bases and J by 1 base, and 11 bases separated the two germline ends. The DNA for the CDR3 is TGTGCCAGCCACTGGGGGGGGAACACTGAAGCTTTCTTT. It translates to CASHWGGNTEAFF.

This clonotype was counted ten times or more. The chain is built from TRBV30 and TRBJ1-1, with no clear D. In germline, CDR1 is GTSNPN, CDR2 SVGIG (reference sequence). Between the trimmed V and J ends, which lost 5 bases and 0 bases, there was a span of 13 bases. This CDR3 spans 14 amino acids. The CDR3, as DNA: TGTGCCTGGGTCCCTCTGCGGATGAACACTGAAGCTTTCTTT. This sequence encodes CAWVPLRMNTEAFF.

This clonotype was observed many times. The DNA for the CDR3 is TGTGCCAGCAGTCCTCCCTCCCATGAGCAGTTCTTC. It encodes CASSPPSHEQFF. The chain carries TRBV12-3 or TRBV12-4 and TRBJ2-1, with D hard to call. CDR3 size: 12 residues. V was trimmed by 5 bases and J by 8 bases, leaving 10 bases between them.

This clonotype came up many times. The chain is built from TRBV12-3 or TRBV12-4 and TRBJ1-1, with D perhaps matching TRBD1 (6 bases). This CDR3 spans 14 amino acids. Trimming removed 1 base from V and 5 bases from J, with 11 bases in between. In nucleotides, the CDR3 is TGTGCCAGCAGTTTAGGAGGGACAAGGACTGAAGCTTTCTTT. It yields the protein CASSLGGTRTEAFF.

The genes are TRBV7-2 and TRBJ2-3, with a possible D match to TRBD2 (6 bases). The CDR3 consists of 12 residues. The ends were cut back, 11 bases at V and 4 bases at J, with 13 bases in the middle. The germline V gene has CDR1 SGHTA and CDR2 FQGNSA. Here the CDR3 reads CADSGVSDTQYF. DNA of the CDR3: TGTGCCGATTCGGGAGTCTCAGATACGCAGTATTTT.

In its sample, this clonotype was seen many times. The gene calls are TRBV2 and TRBJ2-7, with D unresolved. The CDR3 contains 16 residues. Per the germline V gene, CDR1 is SNHLY and CDR2 is FYNNEI. Trimming removed 1 base from V and 2 bases from J, with 15 bases in between. As DNA, the CDR3 is TGTGCCAGCAGTGAAGGGGCAGACACGGGTCCCTACGAGCAGTACTTC. Residues: CASSEGADTGPYEQYF.

V is TRBV29-1 and J is TRBJ2-3, with a possible D match to TRBD1 (5 bases). The CDR3 runs 15 residues. From germline, CDR1 is SQVTM and CDR2 ANQGSEA. V lost 4 bases and J lost 3, with 17 bases in between. The DNA for the CDR3 is TGCAGCGTTGCACGACAGTCCTTAGAGACAGATACGCAGTATTTT. This encodes CSVARQSLETDTQYF.

This clonotype was found a few times. The CDR3 loop is CASSSIAGAAEQFF. CDR3 DNA: TGTGCCAGCAGCTCAATAGCGGGGGCGGCTGAGCAGTTCTTC. The J gene is TRBJ2-1, the V gene TRBV11-2, with 9 bases matching TRBD2. Germline trimming cut 4 bases from V and 9 bases from J; bases unmatched to any gene: 7. The length of the CDR3 is 14 residues. Germline V gives CDR1 SGHAT, CDR2 FQNNGV.

In this sample, this clonotype turned up many times. This chain links TRBV6-1 with TRBJ1-2, with TRBD1 as a possible D gene (5 bases). The CDR3 covers 15 residues. The ends were cut back, 6 bases at V and 6 bases at J, with 20 bases in the middle. Per the germline V gene, CDR1 is MNHNS and CDR2 is SASEGT. For the CDR3, the DNA is TGTGCCAGCAGGATCGCAGGGAGCATAGGGGATGGCTACACCTTC. This sequence encodes CASRIAGSIGDGYTF.

This clonotype was detected many times. The V and J genes are TRBV6-2 or TRBV6-3 and TRBJ2-4; 8 nucleotides align to TRBD1. Per germline, CDR1 MNHEY and CDR2 SVGEGT. V was clipped by 5 bases and J by 2 bases; unmatched bases: 8. This CDR3 spans 16 amino acids. CDR3 DNA sequence: TGTGCCAGCAGTCCGTCAGGACAGGGTCCCAAAAACATTCAGTACTTC. It is translated as CASSPSGQGPKNIQYF.

This clonotype was found a few times. V is TRBV5-5 and J is TRBJ1-1, with D maybe TRBD1 (5 bases). There are 13 residues in the CDR3. Germline CDR1 SGHKS, CDR2 YYEKEE (reference sequence). V lost 4 bases to trimming and J lost 1 base, with 8 bases between them. The CDR3 nucleotides read TGTGCCAGCAGCCCGGACAAGAACACTGAAGCTTTCTTT. Its translation: CASSPDKNTEAFF.

This clonotype was detected many times. This chain links TRBV6-2 or TRBV6-3 with TRBJ2-7, with 8 positions matching TRBD2. The CDR3 is made up of 14 amino acids. Germline CDR1 reads MNHEY; CDR2 reads SVGEGT. Trimming cost V 7 bases and J 6 bases; bases outside gene matches: 11. The CDR3 nucleotides are TGTGCCAGCACTCACTCTGGACTAGCCCTCGAGCAGTACTTC. Translating gives CASTHSGLALEQYF.